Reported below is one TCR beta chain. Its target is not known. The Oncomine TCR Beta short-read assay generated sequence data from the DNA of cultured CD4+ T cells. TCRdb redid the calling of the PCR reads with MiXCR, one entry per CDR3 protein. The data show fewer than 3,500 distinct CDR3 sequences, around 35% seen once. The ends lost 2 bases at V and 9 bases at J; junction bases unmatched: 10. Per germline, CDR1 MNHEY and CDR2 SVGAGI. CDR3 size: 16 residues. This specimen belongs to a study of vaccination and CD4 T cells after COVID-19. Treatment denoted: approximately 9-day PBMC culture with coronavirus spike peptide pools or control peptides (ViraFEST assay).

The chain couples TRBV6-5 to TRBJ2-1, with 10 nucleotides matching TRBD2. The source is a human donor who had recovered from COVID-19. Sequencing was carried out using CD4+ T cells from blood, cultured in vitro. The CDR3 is CASSYTGLAAESEQFF. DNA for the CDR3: TGTGCCAGCAGTTACACTGGACTAGCGGCAGAGAGTGAGCAGTTCTTC.